A single sample gave rise to the 10 T cell receptor gamma chains below, sequenced in a study of gammadelta T cells in human blood. TCRdb applied CATT to the RT-PCR reads for clone calling. The sample holds 290 or so gamma-chain clones, roughly 15% seen once. The sample taken for sequencing was Vgamma9Vdelta2 gamma-delta T cells from adult blood. The receptor source for this set is a human donor.

This clone is labeled large. V is TRGV9 and J is TRGJP. The CDR3 totals 17 residues. Germline-derived CDR1 and CDR2 are GITISATS and ISYDGTV (reference sequence). With V trimmed by 2 bases and J by 7 bases, 8 bases remained unmatched. The CDR3 coding sequence is TGTGCCTTGTGGGAGGGCCCCCTGGAGTTGGGCAAAAAAATCAAGGTATTT. Translated, it gives CALWEGPLELGKKIKVF.

By share, this clone counts as large. The same CDR3 arises from other DNA sequences in this sample as well. This chain links TRGV9 with TRGJP. The CDR3 length is 15 residues. Per germline, CDR1 GITISATS and CDR2 ISYDGTV (reference sequence). The J segment lost 4 bases and the V segment lost 3 bases, leaving 0 bases of the junction unmatched. CDR3 sequence: CALWEQELGKKIKVF. The CDR3 DNA is TGTGCCTTGTGGGAGCAAGAGTTGGGCAAAAAAATCAAGGTATTT.

This clone appeared a few times. A far larger clone is off by one base, so a read error is likely. Other DNA sequences in this specimen translate into the identical CDR3. The chain is built from TRGV9 and TRGJP. This CDR3 is built from 16 residues. Germline V gives CDR1 GITISATS, CDR2 ISYDGTV (reference sequence). The CDR3 region is CALWEAQELGKKIKVF. The CDR3 DNA sequence: TGTGCCTTGTGGGAGGCCCAAGAGTTGGGCAAGAAAATCAAGGTATTT.

By sample share, this clone is large (0.1 to 1%). At the DNA level, this CDR3 is encoded by other sequences in the same sample as well. The V and J genes are TRGV9 and TRGJP. The CDR3 loop spans 14 amino acids. Germline CDR1 and CDR2: GITISATS and ISYDGTV (reference sequence). J gave up 4 bases and V 6 bases, and 0 bases lay outside the gene matches. The CDR3 loop is CALWQELGKKIKVF. The CDR3 region has the DNA TGTGCCTTGTGGCAAGAGTTGGGCAAAAAAATCAAGGTATTT.

Note on this clone: This likely reflects a read error, since a far larger clone is one base away. The gene calls are TRGV9 and TRGJP. The J gene is not listed in TCRdb, so it was assigned here from a DNA match to germline. CDR1 is GITISATS and CDR2 is ISYDGTV in the germline V gene (reference sequence). This CDR3 is built from 18 residues. Written as DNA, the CDR3 is TGTGCCTTGTGGGAGGAAGCTTCTCAAGAGTTGGACAAAAAAATCAAGGTATTT. Its translation: CALWEEASQELDKKIKVF.

On this clone: TCRdb's listed protein matches a much larger clone and diverges from this DNA's translation at residue 15, likely through a read error; the protein shown comes from the DNA. The V gene call reads TRGV9; no J gene was called. Per the germline V gene, CDR1 is GITISATS and CDR2 is ISYDGTV (reference sequence). The CDR3 contains 17 residues. Here the CDR3 DNA reads TGTGCCTTGTGGGACAGGGAGGGCGAGTTGGGCAAAAAAATCAATGTATTT. Its protein product is CALWDREGELGKKINVF.

This clone is deemed hyperexpanded. The chain recombines TRGV9 with TRGJP. The trim removed 2 bases at V and 9 bases at J, leaving 7 bases unmatched. The CDR3 has 16 residues. Germline CDR1 reads GITISATS; CDR2 reads ISYDGTV (reference sequence). The CDR3 DNA is TGTGCCTTGTGGGAGGGTCGGTCGTTGGGCAAAAAAATCAAGGTATTT. It specifies CALWEGRSLGKKIKVF.

In this sample, this clone turned up a few times. A far more abundant clone sits one base away, making this likely a read error. This chain links TRGV9 with TRGJP. From germline, CDR1 is GITISATS and CDR2 ISYDGTV (reference sequence). The CDR3 contains 17 residues. CDR3: CTLWEVQGELGKKIKVF. CDR3 bases: TGTACCTTGTGGGAGGTGCAAGGGGAGTTGGGCAAAAAAATCAAGGTATTT.

This clone was seen a handful of times. A far larger clone differs by one base, so this is likely a read error. V usage is TRGV9 and J usage is TRGJP. CDR3 size: 18 residues. Germline lookup yields CDR1 GITISATS and CDR2 ISYDGTV (reference sequence). The CDR3 loop is CALWEADVAGLCKKIKVF. CDR3 sequence (DNA): TGTGCCTTGTGGGAGGCGGATGTCGCGGGGTTGTGCAAAAAAATCAAGGTATTT.

Worth noting for this clone: A far larger clone is off by one base, so a read error is likely. Here the V gene is TRGV9, but the J gene went uncalled. The CDR3 extends over 17 amino acids. Per the germline V gene, CDR1 is GITISATS and CDR2 is ISYDGTV (reference sequence). DNA for the CDR3: TGTGCCTTGTGGGTATCCGAGGCGGAGTTGGGCAAAAAAATTAAGGTATTT. It translates to CALWVSEAELGKKIKVF.